This T cell receptor (beta chain) is from a study of blood T cell repertoires in COVID-19. Turning to the study itself: Material from acute and convalescent COVID-19 was sourced from the United States, Italy and Spain. T cells, B-cell-depleted T cells, or PBMCs supplied cDNA or gDNA.

The CDR3 is made up of 15 amino acids. Germline V gene data show CDR1 as MNHEY and CDR2 as SVGAGI. V lost 0 bases and J lost 6; bases outside the gene matches: 7. Original methodology: Reference gene primer amplification in the assay estimated nucleated cell counts. Measured with immunoSEQ multiplex PCR; TCRdb has only the in-frame clones, and not every one. From that table come the V and J calls and clone size; the DNA was used to work out D and trimming. The sample has 90,000 or so clones, approximately 90% seen once. The receptor comes from a man aged 55 to 70 with acute or convalescent COVID-19. This chain uses TRBV6-5 with TRBJ2-7, with 8 bases fitting TRBD1. Material: peripheral blood. The CDR3 DNA reads as TGTGCCAGCAGTTACTCGATTCAGGGGGCGGCCGAGCAGTACTTC. This codes for CASSYSIQGAAEQYF.